This T cell receptor beta chain was found in a study of spatial heterogeneity in lung cancer. Findings of the study overall: Mutation counts in tumors were tracked by counts of expanded intratumoral alpha and beta TCRs.

As for this clonotype: The antigen remains unidentified.

The CDR3 contains 12 residues. The V and J ends lost 3 bases and 5 bases respectively, with 6 bases between them. Every individual TCR cDNA molecule carried its own unique molecular identifier, which allowed correction of PCR and sequencing errors. TCRdb recomputed calls from the 5' RACE reads with MiXCR, one row per CDR3 protein. The table shows around 100,000 distinct CDR3 sequences, with about 4.6% occurring only once. Regarding time point: sample taken at primary tumor resection. The gene calls are TRBV12-3 or TRBV12-4 and TRBJ2-3; no clear D. This TCR was recovered from a male donor with early-stage non-small cell lung cancer. The sequencing used lung tumor tissue, collected at surgery. The CDR3 region is CASSLEIDTQYF. The CDR3 DNA sequence: TGTGCCAGCAGTTTGGAGATAGATACGCAGTATTTT.